The clone carrying this T cell receptor beta chain was seen a few times. A read error may account for a junction end that differs from germline. A sample-barcoded 5' primer and a J-beta primer mix were used in a second PCR of roughly 6 to 11 cycles. TCRdb reprocessed the 5' RACE reads via MiXCR and lists one record per CDR3 protein. The profile shows 1.5 million or so distinct CDR3 sequences, 42% of them singletons. The data were taken from a study of blood T cells in healthy people across ages. The CDR3 has 13 residues. In germline, CDR1 is SSHAT, CDR2 FNYEAQ (reference sequence). Sequencing was carried out using blood. The receptor was isolated from a young woman in good health. The V gene is TRBV7-7, the J gene TRBJ2-1; D is tentatively TRBD1 or TRBD2 (6 bases each). CDR3 sequence reads: CASSLTGAEEQFF. CDR3 DNA: TGTGCTAGCAGTCTCACGGGGGCGGAGGAGCAGTTCTTC.